One T cell receptor (beta chain) is described in this entry. This may arise from a read error, as a much more abundant clone is one base away. This sample is part of a study of spatial heterogeneity in lung cancer. Sample time point: sample taken at primary tumor resection. Samples were obtained from more than 70 donors, all untreated early-stage non-small cell lung cancer patients. Using its own MiXCR run on the 5' RACE reads, TCRdb lists one record per CDR3 protein. The sample has 20,000 to 25,000 distinct CDR3 sequences, approximately 5.8% seen once. This material consisted of PBMCs, taken at surgery. This TCR came from a male donor with early-stage non-small cell lung cancer.

The CDR3: CASSLARETNIRYF. The DNA of the CDR3 is TGTGCCAGCAGCTTAGCCAGGGAGACAAACATTCGGTACTTC. The chain joins TRBV7-2 to TRBJ2-4, with D perhaps matching TRBD1 or TRBD2 (5 bases each). CDR1 and CDR2 (germline): SGHTA, FQGNSA. The CDR3 consists of 14 residues. The variable domain in full, completed from reference TRBV7-2 and TRBJ2-4, reads GAGVSQSPSNKVTEKGKDVELRCDPISGHTALYWYRQSLGQGLEFLIYFQGNSAPDKSGLPSDRFSAERTGGSVSTLTIQRTQQEDSAVYLCASSLARETNIRYFGAGTRLSVL.